The 12 T cell receptor beta chains below were found in one sample sequenced in a study of T cells in tuberculosis. After thawing and overnight rest, PBMC were stained with GMM-loaded CD1B tetramer, viability dye and anti-CD3 for sorting. The lipid loaded on the CD1B tetramers was C32 glucose monomycolate from Rhodococcus equi. TCRdb keeps only in-frame clones here, not all; method: immunoSEQ multiplex PCR. The data show approximately 58,000 clones, with around 90% seen just once and 20% to 25% held by the top ten. What was sequenced was CD1b-GMM tetramer-negative cells sorted from PBMCs. These receptors were collected from an adult woman with latent tuberculosis.

There are a few counts of this clone. The CDR3 nucleotides read TGTGCCAGCAGTCCGGGGAGCAATCAGCCCCAGCATTTT. Translated, it gives CASSPGSNQPQHF. The V and J genes are TRBV6-4 and TRBJ1-5; D not certain. V gave up 5 bases and J gave up 1 base, with 6 bases separating them. This CDR3 is 13 amino acids long. CDR1 MRHNA and CDR2 SNTAGT come from the germline V gene.

V and J are TRBV7-2 and TRBJ1-5, with a tentative D call TRBD1 (5 bases). Trimming removed 2 bases at V and 2 bases at J, with 7 bases between. The CDR3 has 14 amino acids. In germline, CDR1 is SGHTA, CDR2 FQGNSA. CDR3 in DNA: TGTGCCAGCAGCTTAATAGGGGGCAATCAGCCCCAGCATTTT. It encodes CASSLIGGNQPQHF.

This sequence joins TRBV9 and TRBJ1-4; D is unclear. The germline CDR1 and CDR2 sequences are SGDLS and YYNGEE. The CDR3 runs 15 residues. With 0 bases removed from V and 3 bases from J, the gap between germline ends came to 9 bases. The CDR3 protein is CASSVGILSNEKLFF. Written as DNA, the CDR3 is TGTGCCAGCAGCGTAGGTATCCTGTCTAATGAAAAACTGTTTTTT.

V and J are TRBV27 and TRBJ2-5, with TRBD1 as a possible D gene (7 bases). The germline V gene encodes CDR1 MNHEY and CDR2 SMNVEV (reference sequence). The CDR3 totals 16 residues. V was cut by 8 bases and J by 5 bases, with 24 bases left in between. The CDR3 DNA follows: TGTGCCAGCCGCCCGACGCAACAGGGGAGGAGGGAGACCCAGTACTTC. This sequence encodes CASRPTQQGRRETQYF.

The chain couples TRBV7-3 to TRBJ2-1; 8 positions match TRBD1. The V gene's germline CDR1 is SGHTA and CDR2 FQGTGA. The V segment lost 2 bases and the J segment 5 bases; nucleotides outside the gene matches: 14. The CDR3 is made up of 18 amino acids. In nucleotides, the CDR3 is TGTGCCAGCAGCTTATCTGGGACAGGTACCATTCCCGACAATGAGCAGTTCTTC. Translated, it gives CASSLSGTGTIPDNEQFF.

The rearrangement joins TRBV6-5 to TRBJ2-5; 8 nucleotides match TRBD2. Germline V gene sequence: CDR1 MNHEY, CDR2 SVGAGI. The V gene end was trimmed by 5 bases and the J gene end by 4 bases; junction bases not matched to a gene: 6. This CDR3 has 14 amino acids. The CDR3 here is CASSRAGARETQYF. The DNA of the CDR3 is TGTGCCAGCAGTCGAGCGGGAGCGCGAGAGACCCAGTACTTC.

The chain combines TRBV2 with TRBJ2-5; D is perhaps TRBD2 (5 bases). The end of the DNA aligns better with TRBJ2-7, so the J call may be wrong. The CDR3 length is 14 residues. In germline, CDR1 is SNHLY, CDR2 FYNNEI. The CDR3 loop is CASSGLKGVYEQYF. The DNA of the CDR3 is TGTGCCAGCAGTGGTTTAAAGGGAGTCTACGAGCAGTACTTC.

The V and J genes are TRBV15 and TRBJ1-4; TRBD1 is a possible D gene (6 bases). CDR3 size: 16 residues. The germline V gene encodes CDR1 LNHNV and CDR2 YYDKDF (reference sequence). V lost 4 bases and J 7 bases, leaving 19 bases between the germline ends. The CDR3 reads CATSKQAGGVGEKLFF. The CDR3 DNA is TGTGCCACCAGCAAGCAAGCGGGGGGCGTGGGTGAAAAACTGTTTTTT. Using reference TRBV15 and TRBJ1-4 for the parts outside the CDR3, the full variable domain is DAMVIQNPRYQVTQFGKPVTLSCSQTLNHNVMYWYQQKSSQAPKLLFHYYDKDFNNEADTPDNFQSRRPNTSFCFLDIRSPGLGDTAMYLCATSKQAGGVGEKLFFGSGTQLSVL.

This clone was counted once. The gene calls are TRBV2 and TRBJ2-3; 11 bases match TRBD1. This CDR3 contains 15 residues. Looked up from germline, CDR1 is SNHLY and CDR2 is FYNNEI. The J segment lost 6 bases and the V segment lost 6 bases, leaving 8 bases of the junction unmatched. CDR3 protein: CASRGQGAARDTQYF. The CDR3 bases are TGTGCCAGCAGAGGACAGGGGGCCGCCCGTGATACGCAGTATTTT. Using reference TRBV2 and TRBJ2-3 for the parts outside the CDR3, the full variable domain is EPEVTQTPSHQVTQMGQEVILRCVPISNHLYFYWYRQILGQKVEFLVSFYNNEISEKSEIFDDQFSVERPDGSNFTLKIRSTKLEDSAMYFCASRGQGAARDTQYFGPGTRLTVL.

This rearrangement joins TRBV18 to TRBJ2-2; 9 nucleotides align to TRBD2. The CDR3 has 17 residues. J was trimmed by 3 bases and V by 3 bases; bases with no gene match: 8. Germline CDR1 reads KGHSH; CDR2 reads LQKENI. The CDR3 DNA follows: TGTGCCAGCTCACCTAGGGCTAGCGGGACTTACACCGGGGAGCTGTTTTTT. Protein: CASSPRASGTYTGELFF. The full variable domain, its missing parts supplied by reference TRBV18 and TRBJ2-2, is NAGVMQNPRHLVRRRGQEARLRCSPMKGHSHVYWYRQLPEEGLKFMVYLQKENIIDESGMPKERFSAEFPKEGPSILRIQQVVRGDSAAYFCASSPRASGTYTGELFFGEGSRLTVL.

The J gene is TRBJ2-2, the V gene TRBV28, with D tentatively TRBD1 (6 bases). CDR1 MDHEN and CDR2 SYDVKM come from the germline V gene. The V end lost 3 bases, the J end lost 4 bases, and 12 bases lay between the germline ends. The CDR3 loop spans 15 amino acids. Here the CDR3 reads CASSLGLGATGELFF. The CDR3 bases are TGTGCCAGCAGTTTGGGGTTGGGGGCCACCGGGGAGCTGTTTTTT.

The chain has TRBV10-3 and TRBJ1-1; perhaps TRBD1 as D (5 bases). This CDR3 is 15 amino acids long. From germline, CDR1 is ENHRY and CDR2 SYGVKD. Trimming took 0 bases from V and 3 from J, leaving 11 bases between them. In DNA, the CDR3 is TGTGCCATCAGTGAGTCGCGGGGGAGCGACACTGAAGCTTTCTTT. It yields the protein CAISESRGSDTEAFF.